This T cell receptor beta chain was identified during a study of T cell responses to AZD1222 COVID-19 vaccine listed by TCRdb under 2021. Concerning the study at large: AZD1222 recipients given second doses at about 4 weeks or at about 12 weeks were pooled, since spike-specific TCR depth and breadth were not found to differ between the two schedules. A total of about 250 trial participants underwent TCR sequencing, of whom 207 had received two doses of AZD1222 and 26 had received two doses of the MenACWY control vaccine. Trial participants were enrolled by age into 18-55, 56-69 and 70-plus year subgroups, with roughly 160, 29 and 62 TCR-sequenced participants respectively. What the work shows at the level of the full study, not this receptor alone: Participants were mostly white British, with more females than males. The authors suggested clonal diversity may have been underestimated. After two AZD1222 doses, both the breadth and the depth of spike-specific TCRs were significantly higher than at day 0 and than in MenACWY recipients. Conclusions about previously exposed vaccinees were limited because only six or seven AZD1222 recipients were SARS-CoV-2 seropositive at baseline. The vaccine-associated CD4 TCRs covered the entire spike protein, and the dominant responses fell in regions 160-218 and 743-854. Reportedly, close to half of the unique spike-specific TCRs recognized epitopes lying outside the regions that are mutated in the B.1.351 and B.1.1.7 variants. No day 14 peak-response samples were available, so repertoires were characterized only after the peak T cell response. In the small 56-69-year group, the increase in depth fell short of significance, most likely because of low power.

As for this clone: Its recognized antigen is unknown. Base qualities are not at hand, and no much larger clone is one base apart.

The CDR3 regions of human TCRbeta chains were subjected to immunosequencing. The authors processed their data as follows. TCRs in the repertoires were matched against a reference library of SARS-CoV-2-specific TCRs that had been generated with the MIRA antigen-specificity platform. Breadth meant the fraction of unique TCRs that were SARS-CoV-2-associated, whereas depth meant the fraction of total T cells that were SARS-CoV-2-associated. Using the MIRA data, every spike-specific TCR was mapped to the spike region that the TCR reacted to and assigned to either a CD4 or a CD8 class. Log10-transformed breadth and depth values were compared by one-way ANOVA with Sidak's multiple comparisons tests. The immuneACCESS repertoire file appears here via TCRdb, limited to in-frame rearrangements. These files lack a portion of the clones; in checked studies, under half of the deficit traces to unresolved V genes, and the cause of the others is not known. The V and J calls and clone size were taken over from that table, and D and trimming were inferred from the DNA. The sample yields just under 95,000 clones; 88% were counted once. Jointly, the top ten make up about 14% of the sample.

CDR1 and CDR2, looked up from the germline V gene, are SGHNT and YENEEA. Including the terminal cysteine and phenylalanine, the CDR3 comprises 13 residues. Just the 39-base CDR3 DNA is kept, in frame starting at base 1. V loses 5 bases at its end and J loses 3 bases; junction bases beyond the gene matches: 1. Explained via the paper, the time point label denotes: baseline before first vaccination. The vaccinee samples were drawn from two UK trials, COV001 and COV002, one of which was a single-blind randomized controlled phase 2/3 trial testing AZD1222 (ChAdOx1 nCoV-19) in healthy adults. For TCRbeta chain sequencing, PBMC samples from trial participants were taken at day 0 and at day 28 after the second dose.

The receptor was derived from an adult in good health. Rearrangement joined TRBV11-3 to TRBJ2-1, and TRBD1 matches 7 of the central bases. The sequencing used peripheral blood, collected on day 0 of AZD1222 vaccination. The encoded CDR3 is CASSRDSYNEQFF. The DNA sequence is given as TGTGCCAGCAGCAGGGACAGCTACAATGAGCAGTTCTTC.